A selection of T cell receptor beta chains follows, all from one sample in a study of cytomegalovirus exposure and HLA in healthy donors. Measured with immunoSEQ multiplex PCR; TCRdb has only the in-frame clones, and not every one. This listing includes 140,000 to 150,000 clones. The specimen sequenced was PBMCs. These receptors all stem from a male donor in good health and CMV-seronegative. Each CDR3 is given with its conserved first and last residue. D genes are given only for firm matches.

V	D	J	DNA	CDR3
TRBV29-1	NA	TRBJ2-5	TGCAGCGTGGCCCGAGGGGAGGGGGGAGCTACAGAGACCCAGTACTTC	CSVARGEGGATETQYF
TRBV15	TRBD2	TRBJ2-1	TGTGCCACCAGCAGAGCCGGGACTAGCGGTTACAATGAGCAGTTCTTC	CATSRAGTSGYNEQFF
TRBV4-1	TRBD1	TRBJ2-6	TGCGCCAGCAGCCAAGATAATGTGGGACAGAGCTCTGGGGCCAACGTCCTGACTTTC	CASSQDNVGQSSGANVLTF
TRBV29-1	NA	TRBJ2-4	TGCAGCGTCTTTCCGGGACACCAGCCCAACAACATTCAGTACTTC	CSVFPGHQPNNIQYF
TRBV30	NA	TRBJ1-1	TGTGCCTGGAACCAGGGTGTGATAACTGAAGCTTTCTTT	CAWNQGVITEAFF
TRBV18	NA	TRBJ1-6	TGTGCCAGCTCACGTGGCAGTTCGTGGCAGGATAATTCACCCCTCCACTTT	CASSRGSSWQDNSPLHF
TRBV7-8	NA	TRBJ2-7	TGTGCCAGCAGCTTGTCTGCGGGGGCCACCACCTACGAGCAGTACTTC	CASSLSAGATTYEQYF
TRBV28	NA	TRBJ1-2	TGTGCCAGCAGTTTGGTCTTCCAGAACTATGGCTACACCTTC	CASSLVFQNYGYTF
TRBV14	TRBD2	TRBJ2-7	TGTGCCAGCAGCCAAGGGCTAGCGGGAGCCTACGAGCAGTACTTC	CASSQGLAGAYEQYF
TRBV27	TRBD2	TRBJ2-7	TGTGCCAGCAGTTTTGGGACTAGCGGGAGTCTCTACGAGCAGTACTTC	CASSFGTSGSLYEQYF
TRBV7-6	NA	TRBJ1-3	TGTGCCAGCAGCTTTGGCCGTGGCAGCTCTGGAAACACCATATATTTT	CASSFGRGSSGNTIYF
TRBV6-4	TRBD2	TRBJ2-4	TGTGCCAGCAGTGCCCTACTAGCGGGGGGGCCCAAAAACATTCAGTACTTC	CASSALLAGGPKNIQYF
TRBV7-9	NA	TRBJ1-1	TGTGCCAGCAGCTCCCCCCCGCAGGGACAGAACACTGAAGCTTTCTTT	CASSSPPQGQNTEAFF